The 32 T cell receptor beta chains in this list originate from one sample, sequenced in a study of radiotherapy plus CTLA-4 blockade in lung cancer. Measured with immunoSEQ multiplex PCR; TCRdb has only the in-frame clones, and not every one. The repertoire holds roughly 50,000 clones, over 75% seen once, with around 7.6% in the top ten. This material consisted of peripheral blood, taken from a patient treated with radiotherapy plus ipilimumab. All receptors derive from a human donor with non-small cell lung cancer whose response to radiotherapy plus ipilimumab could not be evaluated.

This sequence joins TRBV21-1 and TRBJ2-7; the table assigns TRBD1, which was not confirmed against the DNA. TRBV21-1 is tagged as a pseudogene. The CDR3 has 16 amino acids. As DNA, the CDR3 is TGTGCCAGCAGCAAGGAAACCGGGACAGGCCACTACGAGCAGTACTTC. This gives the protein CASSKETGTGHYEQYF.

The rearrangement joins TRBV19 to TRBJ1-3; tentatively, D is TRBD1 (6 bases). V shed 5 bases and J shed 0 bases, with 14 bases lying between them. Germline V gives CDR1 LNHDA, CDR2 SQIVND (reference sequence). This CDR3 comprises 16 residues. In nucleotides, the CDR3 is TGTGCCAGTAGTGGTCAGGGGACCTTCTCTGGAAACACCATATATTTT. Amino acids: CASSGQGTFSGNTIYF.

The J gene is TRBJ2-3, the V gene TRBV14; D gene uncertain. The CDR3 loop spans 14 amino acids. Deletions cut 2 bases from V and 5 bases from J, with 11 bases between. Germline V lookup: CDR1 SGHDN, CDR2 FVKESK. CDR3 sequence (DNA): TGTGCCAGCAGCCAACTAAACAGTGAAGATACGCAGTATTTT. Translated: CASSQLNSEDTQYF.

The J gene is TRBJ2-3, the V gene TRBV6-5, with TRBD1 identical over 7 bases. The trim removed 0 bases at V and 3 bases at J, leaving 0 bases unmatched. There are 14 residues in the CDR3. Germline CDR1 reads MNHEY; CDR2 reads SVGAGI. CDR3 protein: CASSYSTGTDTQYF. CDR3 bases: TGTGCCAGCAGTTACTCGACAGGGACAGATACGCAGTATTTT.

The chain uses TRBV4-1 and TRBJ1-1; D call uncertain. Germline values: CDR1 MGHRA, CDR2 YSYEKL. V shed 1 base and J shed 2 bases, with 8 bases lying between them. The CDR3 is 14 residues long. The CDR3 reads CASSQVGVNTEAFF. The CDR3 DNA reads as TGCGCCAGCAGCCAAGTGGGCGTAAACACTGAAGCTTTCTTT.

The CDR3 sequence: CASSQDPGYEQFF. In nucleotides, the CDR3 is TGCGCCAGCAGCCAAGATCCCGGGTATGAGCAGTTCTTC. The chain carries TRBV4-1 and TRBJ2-1; unclear D gene. V was pared by 0 bases and J by 8 bases, with 8 bases between. Germline values: CDR1 MGHRA, CDR2 YSYEKL. CDR3 length: 13 residues.

The V gene is TRBV11-2, the J gene TRBJ2-3; TRBD2 matches 7 bases. Looked up from germline, CDR1 is SGHAT and CDR2 is FQNNGV. V shed 2 bases, J shed 2 bases, and the junction held 10 bases outside the gene matches. This CDR3 contains 17 residues. In nucleotides, the CDR3 is TGTGCCAGCAGCTTACCCCTGGGCGGGGGAAACACAGATACGCAGTATTTT. It codes for CASSLPLGGGNTDTQYF.

The chain couples TRBV18 to TRBJ1-2, with D possibly matching TRBD1 (5 bases). Looked up from germline, CDR1 is KGHSH and CDR2 is LQKENI. V was shortened by 4 bases and J by 8 bases, with 17 bases between the two germline ends. This CDR3 region has 14 residues. CDR3 nucleotides: TGTGCCAGCTCACAAGGGGAAGGTTTGAGCGGCTACACCTTC. This sequence encodes CASSQGEGLSGYTF. Using reference TRBV18 and TRBJ1-2 for the parts outside the CDR3, the full variable domain is NAGVMQNPRHLVRRRGQEARLRCSPMKGHSHVYWYRQLPEEGLKFMVYLQKENIIDESGMPKERFSAEFPKEGPSILRIQQVVRGDSAAYFCASSQGEGLSGYTFGSGTRLTVV.

The chain uses TRBV7-6 and TRBJ2-5, with a weak D call TRBD1 (5 bases). From germline, CDR1 is SGHVS and CDR2 FNYEAQ. The CDR3 length is 15 residues. The V gene lost 5 bases and the J gene lost 2 bases, with 15 bases spanning the gap. The CDR3 region has the DNA TGTGCCAGCAGCAGGACAAGTGTAGGGCAAGAGACCCAGTACTTC. It codes for CASSRTSVGQETQYF.

This rearrangement joins TRBV2 to TRBJ2-1; 14 bases line up with TRBD2. The trim removed 6 bases at V and 4 bases at J, leaving 8 bases unmatched. There are 17 residues in the CDR3. Germline CDR1 reads SNHLY; CDR2 reads FYNNEI. CDR3 loop: CASSQRGTSGRYNEQFF. The CDR3 nucleotides read TGTGCCAGCAGCCAACGCGGGACTAGCGGGAGATACAATGAGCAGTTCTTC.

This chain links TRBV5-8 with TRBJ1-5; 7 bases map to TRBD1. Germline assignment: CDR1 SGHTS and CDR2 YDEGEE. CDR3 length equals 18 residues. V gave up 3 bases and J gave up 5 bases; unmatched junction bases: 17. CDR3 sequence reads: CASSWMGTAASGDQPQHF. The CDR3 DNA follows: TGTGCCAGCAGCTGGATGGGGACAGCCGCGTCGGGGGATCAGCCCCAGCATTTT.

The genes are TRBV19 and TRBJ2-3, with D unresolved. The CDR3 covers 14 residues. Germline V lookup: CDR1 LNHDA, CDR2 SQIVND (reference sequence). V was shortened by 7 bases and J by 0 bases, with 11 bases between the two germline ends. In DNA form, the CDR3 reads TGTGCCAGTAAGCCAGGATTTAGCACAGATACGCAGTATTTT. As protein: CASKPGFSTDTQYF.

The chain employs TRBV28 and TRBJ2-7; 7 positions match TRBD2. The CDR3 sequence is 13 residues long. Per the germline V gene, CDR1 is MDHEN and CDR2 is SYDVKM. Germline trimming cut 5 bases from V and 7 bases from J; bases unmatched to any gene: 8. The CDR3 reads CASSPPRGGEQYF. CDR3 coding DNA: TGTGCCAGCAGTCCCCCCCGGGGAGGGGAGCAGTACTTC.

The chain recombines TRBV9 with TRBJ2-3, with D perhaps matching TRBD2 (7 bases). Germline V CDR1 and CDR2: SGDLS, YYNGEE. Trimming stripped 0 bases from V and 3 bases from J, with 14 bases between. The CDR3 totals 16 residues. The CDR3 reads CASSVGRGAQTDTQYF. CDR3 DNA: TGTGCCAGCAGCGTAGGCCGGGGGGCTCAAACAGATACGCAGTATTTT.

The V gene is TRBV10-3, the J gene TRBJ2-5, with 10 positions matching TRBD2. The closer fit of TRBJ2-7 to the DNA end suggests the J call may be wrong. CDR1 and CDR2 from the germline V gene are ENHRY and SYGVKD. CDR3 length: 15 amino acids. The CDR3 DNA reads as TGTGCCATCAGCCCCGGGACTAGCGACCTCTACGAGCAGTACTTC. Amino acids: CAISPGTSDLYEQYF.

The chain employs TRBV7-9 and TRBJ2-7; D ambiguous. The CDR3 has 12 amino acids. Trimming removed 2 bases at V and 6 bases at J, with 8 bases between. Germline V CDR1 and CDR2: SEHNR, FQNEAQ (reference sequence). In DNA, the CDR3 is TGTGCCAGCAGCTTACAGGTTGGCGAGCAGTACTTC. Amino acid sequence: CASSLQVGEQYF.

The rearrangement links TRBV5-1 to TRBJ2-5; TRBD2 aligns across 7 bases. The CDR3 sequence is 14 residues long. CDR1 is SGHRS and CDR2 is YFSETQ in the germline V gene. The V and J ends lost 4 bases and 3 bases, in that order; junction bases with no gene match: 6. The CDR3 region is CASSPGRGEETQYF. The CDR3 DNA is TGCGCCAGCAGCCCGGGACGGGGGGAAGAGACCCAGTACTTC.

This clone appeared once. The chain combines TRBV19 with TRBJ1-2; 9 bases map to TRBD1. Germline V gives CDR1 LNHDA, CDR2 SQIVND (reference sequence). J was trimmed by 4 bases and V by 5 bases; bases with no gene match: 5. The CDR3 has 14 residues. Written as DNA, the CDR3 is TGTGCCAGTAGTGTGACAGGGGGGCTCTATGGCTACACCTTC. Its translation is CASSVTGGLYGYTF. Variable domain in full (rest from reference TRBV19 and TRBJ1-2): DGGITQSPKYLFRKEGQNVTLSCEQNLNHDAMYWYRQDPGQGLRLIYYSQIVNDFQKGDIAEGYSVSREKKESFPLTVTSAQKNPTAFYLCASSVTGGLYGYTFGSGTRLTVV.

The V call is TRBV28, the J call TRBJ2-2, with 8 nucleotides matching TRBD1. In germline, CDR1 is MDHEN, CDR2 SYDVKM. V lost 3 bases, J lost 4 bases, and 4 bases stayed unmatched. The CDR3 has 15 residues. For the CDR3, the DNA is TGTGCCAGCAGTTTCCGGGACAGGTCCACCGGGGAGCTGTTTTTT. Its protein product is CASSFRDRSTGELFF.

The chain uses TRBV4-1 and TRBJ1-5; TRBD1 agrees at 10 bases. In germline, CDR1 is MGHRA, CDR2 YSYEKL. The V and J ends lost 5 bases and 2 bases, in that order; junction bases with no gene match: 15. The CDR3 loop spans 19 amino acids. The CDR3 sequence: CASSGTGTGAPLRNQPQHF. CDR3 DNA: TGCGCCAGCAGCGGAACCGGGACAGGGGCGCCTCTTCGCAATCAGCCCCAGCATTTT.

The V and J genes are TRBV7-9 and TRBJ2-2; D is ambiguous. The V end was cut by 8 bases, the J end by 2 bases, with 3 bases between. The germline gives CDR1 SEHNR, CDR2 FQNEAQ (reference sequence). The CDR3 length is 11 residues. CDR3 in amino acids: CASLNTGELFF. The CDR3 DNA is TGTGCCAGCCTCAACACCGGGGAGCTGTTTTTT.

The genes are TRBV18 and TRBJ2-3; no reliable D call. CDR1 and CDR2 from the germline V gene are KGHSH and LQKENI. V was cut by 3 bases and J by 1 base, with 8 bases left in between. The CDR3 sequence is 14 residues long. This CDR3 is CASSPGARTDTQYF. In DNA, the CDR3 is TGTGCCAGCTCACCCGGAGCCCGCACAGATACGCAGTATTTT.

V and J are TRBV19 and TRBJ1-3; D unclear. The CDR3 has 15 amino acids. With 3 bases removed from V and 0 bases from J, the gap between germline ends came to 9 bases. Germline V gene data show CDR1 as LNHDA and CDR2 as SQIVND (reference sequence). Here the CDR3 DNA reads TGTGCCAGTAGTATGTACATCAGCTCTGGAAACACCATATATTTT. Translating gives CASSMYISSGNTIYF.

DNA of the CDR3: TGTGCCAGCAGCTTGGGGGGCTCCCGGACCCTCGAAGCTTTCTTT. Protein sequence: CASSLGGSRTLEAFF. V usage is TRBV5-6 and J usage is TRBJ1-1; the D gene is possibly TRBD1 (5 bases). The ends were cut back, 0 bases at V and 8 bases at J, with 17 bases in the middle. The CDR3 runs to 15 residues. Germline CDR1 reads SGHDT; CDR2 reads YYEEEE.

The J gene is TRBJ1-1, the V gene TRBV19, with D unresolved. This CDR3 has 14 residues. V lost 5 bases, J lost 6 bases, and 16 bases lay in between. CDR1 is LNHDA, CDR2 SQIVND, per germline (reference sequence). The CDR3 loop reads CASSPWEGFPEAFF. In nucleotides, the CDR3 is TGTGCCAGTAGTCCCTGGGAGGGATTCCCTGAAGCTTTCTTT. The full variable domain, rest sourced from reference TRBV19 and TRBJ1-1, is DGGITQSPKYLFRKEGQNVTLSCEQNLNHDAMYWYRQDPGQGLRLIYYSQIVNDFQKGDIAEGYSVSREKKESFPLTVTSAQKNPTAFYLCASSPWEGFPEAFFGQGTRLTVV.

With respect to this clone: Its ends do not fully match the called genes, so a read error is possible. The chain recombines TRBV7-2 with TRBJ1-5, with D possibly TRBD1 on 6 matching bases. This CDR3 has 15 amino acids. Germline V lookup: CDR1 SGHTA, CDR2 FQGNSA. The CDR3: CAGSSQQGGNQPQHF. CDR3 coding DNA: TGTGCCGGCAGCTCGCAACAGGGAGGCAATCAGCCCCAGCATTTT.

V usage is TRBV27 and J usage is TRBJ2-2; 8 positions match TRBD2. Germline loops: CDR1 MNHEY, CDR2 SMNVEV (reference sequence). Trimming removed 6 bases from V and 3 bases from J; junction bases left unmatched: 6. The CDR3 contains 15 residues. CDR3 DNA sequence: TGTGCCAGCAGCCCAAGCGGGAGCCACACCGGGGAGCTGTTTTTT. Translated, it gives CASSPSGSHTGELFF.

This sequence joins TRBV29-1 and TRBJ2-5, with a weak D call TRBD2 (6 bases). CDR1 is SQVTM, CDR2 ANQGSEA, per germline. The length of the CDR3 is 14 residues. Trimming pared 4 bases from V and 4 bases from J, leaving 16 bases between. The CDR3 region is CSVASSGVGETQYF. CDR3 DNA sequence: TGCAGCGTTGCCAGTTCGGGAGTAGGAGAGACCCAGTACTTC. Looking up the rest from reference TRBV29-1 and TRBJ2-5 gives the full variable domain: SAVISQKPSRDICQRGTSLTIQCQVDSQVTMMFWYRQQPGQSLTLIATANQGSEATYESGFVIDKFPISRPNLTFSTLTVSNMSPEDSSIYLCSVASSGVGETQYFGPGTRLLVL.

The chain has TRBV5-1 and TRBJ1-2; weak D call: TRBD1 (6 bases). The CDR3 consists of 15 residues. Per germline, CDR1 SGHRS and CDR2 YFSETQ. V was clipped by 3 bases and J by 3 bases, with 15 bases between them. CDR3 residues: CASSSVAGDDYGYTF. DNA for the CDR3: TGCGCCAGCAGCTCAGTGGCAGGGGACGACTATGGCTACACCTTC.

The CDR3 spells CASNGTGMNTEAFF. The CDR3 DNA follows: TGTGCCAGCAACGGGACAGGAATGAACACTGAAGCTTTCTTT. The chain uses TRBV6-4 and TRBJ1-1, with 8 bases fitting TRBD1. The germline CDR1 and CDR2 sequences are MRHNA and SNTAGT. J gave up 0 bases and V 7 bases, and 4 bases lay outside the gene matches. The CDR3 consists of 14 residues.

This clone came up once. The chain is built from TRBV10-1 and TRBJ2-1; TRBD1 agrees at 7 bases. Germline CDR1 is WNHNN and CDR2 is SYGVQD (reference sequence). V shed 0 bases, J shed 5 bases, and the junction held 4 bases outside the gene matches. The length of the CDR3 is 15 residues. For the CDR3, the DNA is TGCGCCAGCAGTGAGTCCGGGACAGTCAACAATGAGCAGTTCTTC. It codes for CASSESGTVNNEQFF.

This sequence joins TRBV6-6 and TRBJ1-1, with TRBD1 identical over 8 bases. V lost 6 bases, J lost 1 base, and 4 bases stayed unmatched. Germline V gene data show CDR1 as MNHNY and CDR2 as SVGAGI (reference sequence). This CDR3 is built from 14 residues. CDR3 protein: CASRRTGPNTEAFF. The CDR3 nucleotides are TGTGCCAGCAGAAGGACAGGGCCGAACACTGAAGCTTTCTTT.